This is a list of T cell receptor beta chains from one sample in a study of blood T cell repertoires in COVID-19. Only in-frame clones appear in the TCRdb table, and some are missing; sequencing was by immunoSEQ multiplex PCR. The sample holds approximately 140,000 clones; 84% are singletons and the top ten take around 3.9%. Sequencing was performed on PBMCs or T cells enriched from blood (not recorded which). The receptors derive from a man in his forties or fifties in a cohort exposed to, infected with or recovered from COVID-19 (not recorded which). Both conserved end residues are part of each CDR3. A D gene is named only where the DNA matches it firmly. Size values are once, few and many counts, or a class for expanded clones, and some rows have none.

d_call	j_call	clone_size	v_call	cdr3_nt	cdr3_aa
-	TRBJ2-7	once	TRBV7-7	TGTGCCAGCAGCCTCGGACGGGACTCCTACGAGCAGTACTTC	CASSLGRDSYEQYF
-	TRBJ2-3	once	TRBV7-2	TGTGCCAGCAGGTACTCCGGGAGTAGCACAGATACGCAGTATTTT	CASRYSGSSTDTQYF
-	TRBJ1-2	few	TRBV7-9	TGTGCCAGCAGCTTAGCGTCTACTACGAGCTCCTATGGCTACACCTTC	CASSLASTTSSYGYTF
TRBD1	TRBJ2-1	-	TRBV7-6	TGTGCCAGCAGCATATTCACAGGGGAAGCCTACAATGAGCAGTTCTTC	CASSIFTGEAYNEQFF
TRBD2	TRBJ2-1	few	TRBV9	TGTGCCAGCAGCGCCTTTAGCGGGAACACCCGGAGGTACCAGTTCTTC	CASSAFSGNTRRYQFF
-	TRBJ2-3	-	TRBV28	TGTGCCACCTCAGGGGGCGGGAGTAGCACAGATACGCAGTATTTT	CATSGGGSSTDTQYF
-	TRBJ1-1	-	TRBV5-1	TGCGCCAGCAGACTTAGGCAGGGGAACACTGAAGCTTTCTTT	CASRLRQGNTEAFF
TRBD1	TRBJ2-1	-	TRBV18	TGTGCCAGCTCACCCCGGGACAGGGGGTTCAATGAGCAGTTCTTC	CASSPRDRGFNEQFF
-	TRBJ2-7	-	TRBV19	TGTGCCAGTAGTATGGGGAGAGGAAGCGGCGAGCAGTACTTC	CASSMGRGSGEQYF
-	TRBJ2-2	-	TRBV24-1	TGTGCCACCAGTGACCCGGCCGGGGAGCTGTTTTTT	CATSDPAGELFF
-	TRBJ2-4	-	TRBV28	TGTGCCAGCAGCGGTCGGCCGGGGACATCCAAAAACATTCAGTACTTC	CASSGRPGTSKNIQYF
-	TRBJ1-2	-	TRBV28	TGTGCCAGCAGTTCTATCTACTCTCTCGAGAACTATGGCTACACCTTC	CASSSIYSLENYGYTF
-	TRBJ1-1	-	TRBV19	TGTGCCAGTAGTCCAACAGGATTGAACACTGAAGCTTTCTTT	CASSPTGLNTEAFF
-	TRBJ2-3	-	TRBV4-2	TGTGCCAGCAGCCCCCCGGACTCACCTACGCAGTATTTT	CASSPPDSPTQYF
TRBD1	TRBJ1-1	-	TRBV6-6	TGTGCCAGCAGTCCAAGGACAGGCCCCACTGAAGCTTTCTTT	CASSPRTGPTEAFF
-	TRBJ1-1	-	TRBV2	TGTGCCAGCAGTGCACAGGGTTATGCGAACACTGAAGCTTTCTTT	CASSAQGYANTEAFF
-	TRBJ1-4	once	TRBV4-3	TGCGCCAGCAGCCAAGGCCCAGGGCGAACTAATGAAAAACTGTTTTTT	CASSQGPGRTNEKLFF
-	TRBJ1-2	-	TRBV19	TGTGCCAGTAGTATAGAATCCCCGTATGGCTACACCTTC	CASSIESPYGYTF
TRBD1	TRBJ1-2	-	TRBV9	TGTGCCAGCAGCGTAGGGACAGGGGTTTATGGCTACACCTTC	CASSVGTGVYGYTF
TRBD1	TRBJ2-3	-	TRBV5-1	TGCGCCAGCAGCTTCGCAGGGGGCCCACAGGATACGCAGTATTTT	CASSFAGGPQDTQYF
TRBD1	TRBJ1-3	-	TRBV3-1/TRBV3-2	TGTGCCAGCAGCCACACAGGGGGCCATCGTGGAAACACCATATATTTT	CASSHTGGHRGNTIYF
-	TRBJ1-2	-	TRBV18	TGTGCCAGCTCACCGGTACAAAGATCCAACTATGGCTACACCTTC	CASSPVQRSNYGYTF
-	TRBJ1-1	-	TRBV6-5	TGTGCCAGCCTTACAGGGTTTGGAATGAACACTGAAGCTTTCTTT	CASLTGFGMNTEAFF
TRBD1	TRBJ1-5	-	TRBV24-1	TGTGCCACGTCGACAGGGGCTAGTCAGCCCCAGCATTTT	CATSTGASQPQHF
-	TRBJ1-1	-	TRBV27	TGTGCCAGCAGTTTCGGGGGGAAGAACACTGAAGCTTTCTTT	CASSFGGKNTEAFF
TRBD2	TRBJ2-1	-	TRBV28	TGTGCCAGCAGTTTATCGGCTAGCGGGAGCCTCACCGATGAGCAGTTCTTC	CASSLSASGSLTDEQFF
-	TRBJ2-1	-	TRBV24-1	TGTGCCACCAGTGACACTTCCTACAATGAGCAGTTCTTC	CATSDTSYNEQFF
-	TRBJ1-4	-	TRBV13	TGTGCCAGCAGCCCTACAGGGAGCGGTAATGAAAAACTGTTTTTT	CASSPTGSGNEKLFF
-	TRBJ1-4	few	TRBV29-1	TGCAGCGCTCAGGGGACGGGTAGAGGAAAACTGTTTTTT	CSAQGTGRGKLFF
TRBD2	TRBJ2-3	-	TRBV9	TGTGCCAGCAGCGTAGGTATGGCTAGCGGGAGTAGAGATACGCAGTATTTT	CASSVGMASGSRDTQYF
TRBD1	TRBJ2-5	-	TRBV6-5	TGTGCCAGCAGCAGCAGGGGGGAGACCCAGTACTTC	CASSSRGETQYF
TRBD1	TRBJ2-7	once	TRBV6-1	TGTGCCAGCAGTGAATGGACAGGACCCTACGAGCAGTACTTC	CASSEWTGPYEQYF
TRBD2	TRBJ2-1	-	TRBV6-5	TGTGCCAGCAAGTTGTGGAGACTAGCGGACAATGAGCAGTTCTTC	CASKLWRLADNEQFF
-	TRBJ2-7	-	TRBV10-1	TGCGCCAGCAGTGAGAATGTCGGGGGCTCCTACGAGCAGTACTTC	CASSENVGGSYEQYF
-	TRBJ2-7	-	TRBV6-5	TGTGCCACCCCCGTTTACGGGGAGCAGTACTTC	CATPVYGEQYF
-	TRBJ1-6	-	TRBV9	TGTGCCAGCAGTTCTTCTGGGAGCTCCTATAATTCACCCCTCCACTTT	CASSSSGSSYNSPLHF
-	TRBJ2-3	-	TRBV5-1	TGCGCCAGCAGCTTAGGGGGTAGAGTCACAGATACGCAGTATTTT	CASSLGGRVTDTQYF
TRBD1	TRBJ1-2	-	TRBV24-1	TGTGCCACCAGTGATTCCACAGGGGGCGCGTATGGCTACACCTTC	CATSDSTGGAYGYTF
TRBD1	TRBJ1-6	-	TRBV2	TGTGCCAGCACGAGGGCCAGGGGGGAAAATTCACCCCTCCACTTT	CASTRARGENSPLHF